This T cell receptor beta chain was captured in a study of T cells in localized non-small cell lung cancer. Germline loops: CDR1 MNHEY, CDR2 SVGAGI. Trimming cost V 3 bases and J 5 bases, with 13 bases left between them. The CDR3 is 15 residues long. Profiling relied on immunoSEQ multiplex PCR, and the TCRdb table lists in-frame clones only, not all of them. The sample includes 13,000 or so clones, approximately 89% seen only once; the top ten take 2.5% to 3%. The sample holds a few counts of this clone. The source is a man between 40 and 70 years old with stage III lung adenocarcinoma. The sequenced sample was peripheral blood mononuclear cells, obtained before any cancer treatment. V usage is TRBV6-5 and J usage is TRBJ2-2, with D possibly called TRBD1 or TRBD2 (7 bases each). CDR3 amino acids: CASSYFQGGTGELFF. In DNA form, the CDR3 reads TGTGCCAGCAGTTATTTTCAGGGGGGGACCGGGGAGCTGTTTTTT.